This T cell receptor beta chain was identified during a study of control samples from healthy donors and cancer patients. Clones were sequenced by immunoSEQ multiplex PCR, and TCRdb holds only the in-frame ones, with some missing. In the table there are 150,000 to 200,000 clones, 96% of which are singletons. The CDR3 sequence is 14 residues long. Germline assignment: CDR1 SGHRS and CDR2 YFSETQ. V lost 0 bases and J lost 5, with 12 bases in between. This TCR came from a woman aged 30 to 39 in good health. The sequenced sample consisted of blood. The chain combines TRBV5-1 with TRBJ2-7; D might be TRBD2 (5 bases). The DNA of the CDR3 is TGCGCCAGCAGCTTGGGATTTACGGGGAACGAGCAGTACTTC. Translated, it gives CASSLGFTGNEQYF.